These T cell receptor beta chains were read from a single sample in a study of T cells after posttransplantation cyclophosphamide. Assay used: immunoSEQ multiplex PCR; TCRdb lists only in-frame clones, some missing. The sample carries 25,000 to 35,000 clones, 75% to 90% recorded once. Input material: PBMCs. The receptor source for this set is a middle-aged man. Both conserved end residues are part of each CDR3. Each record gives: J gene, D gene, V gene, clone size, CDR3 protein, CDR3 DNA. A D gene is named only where the DNA matches it firmly. Rows may omit the clone size; those that give it use once, few, many or a size class.

j_gene: TRBJ2-7; d_gene: NA; v_gene: TRBV7-9; abundance: NA; CDR3aa: CASSLTGPPYEQYF; CDR3nt: TGTGCCAGCAGCTTAACGGGTCCTCCCTACGAGCAGTACTTC
j_gene: TRBJ2-3; d_gene: NA; v_gene: TRBV29-1; abundance: NA; CDR3aa: CSVEVSVTQYF; CDR3nt: TGCAGCGTTGAAGTTTCGGTCACGCAGTATTTT
j_gene: TRBJ1-5; d_gene: NA; v_gene: TRBV10-3; abundance: NA; CDR3aa: CAISEGRPRSSYSNQPQHF; CDR3nt: TGTGCCATCAGTGAGGGGAGGCCCCGCTCCTCTTATAGCAATCAGCCCCAGCATTTT
j_gene: TRBJ1-1; d_gene: NA; v_gene: TRBV4-1; abundance: NA; CDR3aa: CASSPQGVGAGTEAFF; CDR3nt: TGCGCCAGCAGCCCACAGGGCGTAGGGGCAGGGACTGAAGCTTTCTTT
j_gene: TRBJ1-1; d_gene: NA; v_gene: TRBV29-1; abundance: NA; CDR3aa: CSVGVGGYTEAFF; CDR3nt: TGCAGCGTTGGGGTCGGAGGGTACACTGAAGCTTTCTTT
j_gene: TRBJ2-1; d_gene: TRBD1; v_gene: TRBV11-2; abundance: NA; CDR3aa: CASSSDREYYNEQFF; CDR3nt: TGTGCCAGCAGCTCCGACAGGGAATACTACAATGAGCAGTTCTTC
j_gene: TRBJ1-2; d_gene: TRBD1; v_gene: TRBV19; abundance: few; CDR3aa: CASSPGDRGSGYTF; CDR3nt: TGTGCCAGTAGTCCCGGGGACAGGGGCAGTGGCTACACCTTC
j_gene: TRBJ1-2; d_gene: NA; v_gene: TRBV14; abundance: NA; CDR3aa: CASSPQGWHGYTF; CDR3nt: TGTGCCAGCAGCCCGCAGGGGTGGCATGGCTACACCTTC
j_gene: TRBJ2-5; d_gene: TRBD1; v_gene: TRBV19; abundance: once; CDR3aa: CASSIGGTARGETQYF; CDR3nt: TGTGCCAGTAGTATCGGCGGAACAGCCAGGGGGGAGACCCAGTACTTC
j_gene: TRBJ1-5; d_gene: NA; v_gene: TRBV11-3; abundance: few; CDR3aa: CASSARSSGFGNQPQHF; CDR3nt: TGTGCCAGCAGCGCACGCTCGTCAGGGTTTGGCAATCAGCCCCAGCATTTT
j_gene: TRBJ1-6; d_gene: NA; v_gene: TRBV9; abundance: NA; CDR3aa: CASSVGQMFSYNSPLHF; CDR3nt: TGTGCCAGCAGCGTTGGCCAAATGTTCTCCTATAATTCACCCCTCCACTTT
j_gene: TRBJ1-5; d_gene: NA; v_gene: TRBV11-3; abundance: NA; CDR3aa: CASSLFSDQPQHF; CDR3nt: TGTGCCAGCAGCTTATTTAGTGATCAGCCCCAGCATTTT
j_gene: TRBJ2-7; d_gene: NA; v_gene: TRBV30; abundance: NA; CDR3aa: CAWSVLGRTGRSYEQYF; CDR3nt: TGTGCCTGGAGTGTACTAGGACGGACGGGCCGTTCCTACGAGCAGTACTTC
j_gene: TRBJ1-2; d_gene: TRBD1; v_gene: TRBV19; abundance: NA; CDR3aa: CASSNRDRWNYGYTF; CDR3nt: TGTGCCAGTAGCAACCGGGACAGGTGGAACTATGGCTACACCTTC
j_gene: TRBJ2-4; d_gene: TRBD1; v_gene: TRBV7-2; abundance: NA; CDR3aa: CASSFRQGRNIQYF; CDR3nt: TGTGCCAGCAGCTTCAGACAGGGGAGGAACATTCAGTACTTC
j_gene: TRBJ1-2; d_gene: NA; v_gene: TRBV6-6; abundance: NA; CDR3aa: CASSSSPQGPYGYTF; CDR3nt: TGTGCCAGCAGTTCGTCCCCTCAGGGTCCGTATGGCTACACCTTC
j_gene: TRBJ2-1; d_gene: TRBD2; v_gene: TRBV5-1; abundance: NA; CDR3aa: CASRSVGGLYSHEQFF; CDR3nt: TGCGCCAGCAGGAGTGTGGGAGGGCTATATAGCCATGAGCAGTTCTTC
j_gene: TRBJ1-1; d_gene: TRBD1; v_gene: TRBV28; abundance: NA; CDR3aa: CASRYSGTGGTEAFF; CDR3nt: TGTGCCAGCAGATATTCCGGGACAGGGGGCACTGAAGCTTTCTTT
j_gene: TRBJ2-1; d_gene: TRBD2; v_gene: TRBV2; abundance: few; CDR3aa: CASSARRGENRNEQFF; CDR3nt: TGTGCCAGCAGTGCTCGGCGGGGGGAGAATCGGAATGAGCAGTTCTTC
j_gene: TRBJ2-6; d_gene: NA; v_gene: TRBV19; abundance: NA; CDR3aa: CASSQGGANVLTF; CDR3nt: TGTGCCAGTTCCCAGGGTGGGGCCAACGTCCTGACTTTC
j_gene: TRBJ1-6; d_gene: NA; v_gene: TRBV6-5; abundance: NA; CDR3aa: CASKTIRSGNSPLHF; CDR3nt: TGTGCCAGCAAAACGATCAGGTCGGGGAATTCACCCCTCCACTTT
j_gene: TRBJ1-2; d_gene: TRBD1; v_gene: TRBV6-5; abundance: NA; CDR3aa: CASRKTGDGGYTF; CDR3nt: TGTGCCAGCAGGAAGACAGGGGATGGAGGCTACACCTTC
j_gene: TRBJ2-1; d_gene: TRBD2; v_gene: TRBV18; abundance: NA; CDR3aa: CASSPGTRTVAYNGQFF; CDR3nt: TGTGCCAGCTCACCTGGGACTAGGACAGTCGCCTACAATGGGCAGTTCTTC
j_gene: TRBJ2-7; d_gene: NA; v_gene: TRBV4-2; abundance: NA; CDR3aa: CASSQEPGSEVHEQYF; CDR3nt: TGTGCCAGCAGCCAAGAACCAGGTAGCGAAGTTCACGAGCAGTACTTC
j_gene: TRBJ1-5; d_gene: NA; v_gene: TRBV7-9; abundance: NA; CDR3aa: CASSYGGRPQHF; CDR3nt: TGTGCCAGCAGCTACGGGGGACGGCCCCAGCATTTT
j_gene: TRBJ1-3; d_gene: TRBD1; v_gene: TRBV7-9; abundance: NA; CDR3aa: CASSPGQGYGSGNTIYF; CDR3nt: TGTGCCAGCAGTCCAGGACAGGGATACGGCTCTGGAAACACCATATATTTT
j_gene: TRBJ1-3; d_gene: NA; v_gene: TRBV19; abundance: NA; CDR3aa: CASTPEAHRNTIYF; CDR3nt: TGTGCCAGTACCCCCGAGGCCCATCGAAACACCATATATTTT
j_gene: TRBJ1-2; d_gene: TRBD1; v_gene: TRBV7-6; abundance: NA; CDR3aa: CASSLIASRTGGWGGYTF; CDR3nt: TGTGCCAGCAGCCTAATAGCCTCCCGGACAGGGGGATGGGGGGGCTACACCTTC
j_gene: TRBJ2-3; d_gene: NA; v_gene: TRBV4-1; abundance: once; CDR3aa: CASSQVSRSTDTQYF; CDR3nt: TGCGCCAGCAGCCAAGTTAGTCGCAGCACAGATACGCAGTATTTT
j_gene: TRBJ1-2; d_gene: TRBD1; v_gene: TRBV30; abundance: NA; CDR3aa: CAWSPGQISGGYTF; CDR3nt: TGTGCCTGGAGCCCGGGACAGATTTCTGGTGGCTACACCTTC
j_gene: TRBJ2-3; d_gene: NA; v_gene: TRBV4-1; abundance: NA; CDR3aa: CASSQYRGKGSTDTQYF; CDR3nt: TGCGCCAGCAGCCAATACCGAGGGAAAGGTTCAACAGATACGCAGTATTTT
j_gene: TRBJ2-3; d_gene: TRBD2; v_gene: TRBV10-3; abundance: NA; CDR3aa: CAISAGGDLDTQYF; CDR3nt: TGTGCCATCAGTGCCGGGGGGGATTTGGATACGCAGTATTTT
j_gene: TRBJ1-1; d_gene: NA; v_gene: TRBV5-4; abundance: few; CDR3aa: CASSLRGRAFF; CDR3nt: TGTGCCAGCAGCTTACGGGGTCGGGCTTTCTTT
j_gene: TRBJ1-2; d_gene: TRBD1; v_gene: TRBV13; abundance: NA; CDR3aa: CASSSGTANYGYTF; CDR3nt: TGTGCCAGCAGCTCCGGGACAGCTAACTATGGCTACACCTTC
j_gene: TRBJ1-2; d_gene: TRBD1; v_gene: TRBV6-1; abundance: NA; CDR3aa: CASPGQNYGYTF; CDR3nt: TGTGCCAGCCCGGGACAGAACTATGGCTACACCTTC
j_gene: TRBJ1-2; d_gene: NA; v_gene: TRBV6-5; abundance: NA; CDR3aa: CASKNGGASNYGYTF; CDR3nt: TGTGCCAGCAAAAACGGGGGGGCGAGTAACTATGGCTACACCTTC
j_gene: TRBJ1-2; d_gene: NA; v_gene: TRBV2; abundance: NA; CDR3aa: CASGGSSYTF; CDR3nt: TGTGCCAGCGGAGGCTCGAGCTACACCTTC
j_gene: TRBJ1-4; d_gene: TRBD1; v_gene: TRBV5-1; abundance: NA; CDR3aa: CASSLGTGQGNEKLFF; CDR3nt: TGCGCCAGCAGCTTGGGAACGGGACAGGGAAATGAAAAACTGTTTTTT
j_gene: TRBJ2-2; d_gene: NA; v_gene: TRBV4-3; abundance: NA; CDR3aa: CASRWTGYTGELFF; CDR3nt: TGCGCCAGCAGGTGGACTGGGTACACCGGGGAGCTGTTTTTT
j_gene: TRBJ2-2; d_gene: NA; v_gene: TRBV4-2; abundance: NA; CDR3aa: CASSQRQGTGELFF; CDR3nt: TGTGCCAGCAGCCAAAGGCAGGGCACCGGGGAGCTGTTTTTT
j_gene: TRBJ2-3; d_gene: TRBD2; v_gene: TRBV10-2; abundance: NA; CDR3aa: CASSRKAGITDTQYF; CDR3nt: TGCGCCAGCTCCCGAAAAGCGGGGATCACAGATACGCAGTATTTT
j_gene: TRBJ1-5; d_gene: TRBD1; v_gene: TRBV27; abundance: NA; CDR3aa: CASSPGQGVQPQHF; CDR3nt: TGTGCCAGCAGTCCGGGACAGGGGGTTCAGCCCCAGCATTTT
j_gene: TRBJ2-5; d_gene: TRBD2; v_gene: TRBV29-1; abundance: NA; CDR3aa: CSTGTSGGKTQYF; CDR3nt: TGCAGCACAGGGACTAGCGGGGGGAAGACCCAGTACTTC
j_gene: TRBJ2-7; d_gene: NA; v_gene: TRBV5-1; abundance: NA; CDR3aa: CASSLVGDAEQYF; CDR3nt: TGCGCCAGCAGCTTGGTCGGGGATGCCGAGCAGTACTTC
j_gene: TRBJ1-4; d_gene: TRBD1; v_gene: TRBV15; abundance: NA; CDR3aa: CATSGQMTGDGEKLFF; CDR3nt: TGTGCCACCAGCGGCCAGATGACAGGGGATGGAGAAAAACTGTTTTTT
j_gene: TRBJ1-2; d_gene: TRBD1; v_gene: TRBV28; abundance: once; CDR3aa: CASSSGTGHFYGYTF; CDR3nt: TGTGCCAGCAGTTCCGGGACAGGGCACTTCTATGGCTACACCTTC
j_gene: TRBJ2-5; d_gene: NA; v_gene: TRBV5-1; abundance: few; CDR3aa: CASSKGQLETQYF; CDR3nt: TGCGCCAGCAGCAAAGGACAGCTAGAGACCCAGTACTTC
j_gene: TRBJ2-7; d_gene: NA; v_gene: TRBV5-1; abundance: NA; CDR3aa: CASSPEGNYEQYF; CDR3nt: TGCGCCAGCAGCCCGGAGGGCAACTACGAGCAGTACTTC
j_gene: TRBJ2-2; d_gene: NA; v_gene: TRBV5-4; abundance: NA; CDR3aa: CASSLPNTGELFF; CDR3nt: TGTGCCAGCAGCCTTCCGAACACCGGGGAGCTGTTTTTT
j_gene: TRBJ1-2; d_gene: NA; v_gene: TRBV7-9; abundance: NA; CDR3aa: CASSTTGIGYGYTF; CDR3nt: TGTGCCAGCAGCACTACAGGGATAGGCTATGGCTACACCTTC
j_gene: TRBJ1-1; d_gene: TRBD1; v_gene: TRBV6-6; abundance: NA; CDR3aa: CASRRQGTAEAFF; CDR3nt: TGTGCCAGCAGACGACAGGGTACCGCTGAAGCTTTCTTT
j_gene: TRBJ2-7; d_gene: TRBD1; v_gene: TRBV5-5; abundance: NA; CDR3aa: CASTPSPGQGTYEQYF; CDR3nt: TGTGCCAGCACCCCCTCCCCGGGACAGGGAACCTACGAGCAGTACTTC
j_gene: TRBJ1-2; d_gene: TRBD1; v_gene: TRBV6-5; abundance: NA; CDR3aa: CASISLRQGHTF; CDR3nt: TGTGCCAGCATCTCCCTGAGACAGGGTCACACCTTC
j_gene: TRBJ2-3; d_gene: NA; v_gene: TRBV4-1; abundance: NA; CDR3aa: CASSPRRSISTDTQYF; CDR3nt: TGCGCCAGCAGCCCACGGAGAAGCATAAGCACAGATACGCAGTATTTT
j_gene: TRBJ1-3; d_gene: NA; v_gene: TRBV4-1; abundance: once; CDR3aa: CASSQDIVSGNTIYF; CDR3nt: TGCGCCAGCAGCCAAGATATAGTCTCTGGAAACACCATATATTTT